Included here is one T cell receptor (beta chain) sequence, with context. Assay: immunoSEQ multiplex PCR; the TCRdb copy retains only in-frame clones and omits some. This sample has around 100,000 clones, with roughly 87% found just once. V was pared by 2 bases and J by 2 bases, with 10 bases between. Germline lookup yields CDR1 SGDLS and CDR2 YYNGEE. This CDR3 region has 15 residues. This entry is derived from a study of control samples from healthy donors and cancer patients. The material sequenced was blood. The chain carries TRBV9 and TRBJ2-2, with unresolved D. The TCR originated in a woman between 45 and 60 years old in good health. The CDR3 spells CASSVHNKNTGELFF. CDR3 DNA sequence: TGTGCCAGCAGCGTCCATAATAAAAACACCGGGGAGCTGTTTTTT.